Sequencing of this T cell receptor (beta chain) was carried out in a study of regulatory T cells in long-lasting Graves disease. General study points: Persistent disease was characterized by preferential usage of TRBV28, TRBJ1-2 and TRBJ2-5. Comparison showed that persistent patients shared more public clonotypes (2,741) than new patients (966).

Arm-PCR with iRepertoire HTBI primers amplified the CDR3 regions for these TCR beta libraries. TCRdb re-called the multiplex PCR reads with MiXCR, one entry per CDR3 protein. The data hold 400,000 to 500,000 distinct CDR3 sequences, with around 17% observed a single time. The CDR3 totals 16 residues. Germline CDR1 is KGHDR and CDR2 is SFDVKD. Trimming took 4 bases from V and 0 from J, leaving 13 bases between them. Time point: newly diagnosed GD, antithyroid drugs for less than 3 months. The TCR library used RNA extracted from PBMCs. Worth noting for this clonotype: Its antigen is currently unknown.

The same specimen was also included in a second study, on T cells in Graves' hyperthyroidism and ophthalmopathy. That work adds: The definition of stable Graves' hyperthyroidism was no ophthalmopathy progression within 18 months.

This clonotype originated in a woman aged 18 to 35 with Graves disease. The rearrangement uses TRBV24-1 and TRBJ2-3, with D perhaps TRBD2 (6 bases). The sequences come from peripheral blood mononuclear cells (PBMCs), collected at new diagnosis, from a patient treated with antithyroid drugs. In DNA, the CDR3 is TGTGCCACCAGTGACCCTAGAAGCGGGAGCACAGATACGCAGTATTTT. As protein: CATSDPRSGSTDTQYF.